This is a list of T cell receptor beta chains from one sample in a study of blood T cell repertoires in COVID-19. Data came from immunoSEQ multiplex PCR; TCRdb stores just in-frame clones and leaves some out. The sample shows 200,000 to 250,000 clones, roughly four fifths of them seen only once. Sequencing input: peripheral blood. The receptor set was obtained from a woman aged 80 or older with COVID-19, enrolled during active disease. Both conserved end residues are part of each CDR3. A D gene is named only where the DNA matches it firmly. The size field is filled for only some rows; it gives once, few, many or a size class.

CSASPPGLALNEQFF	TGCAGTGCTAGTCCTCCGGGACTAGCTCTCAATGAGCAGTTCTTC	TRBV20-1	15	TRBJ2-1	NA	TRBD2
CASGLGGAGELFF	TGTGCCTCGGGGTTGGGGGGAGCCGGGGAGCTGTTTTTT	TRBV2	13	TRBJ2-2	once	NA
CASSLGTYTGELFF	TGTGCCAGCAGCTTAGGCACTTACACCGGGGAGCTGTTTTTT	TRBV11-3	14	TRBJ2-2	NA	NA
CASRPRVSSYNEQFF	TGTGCCAGCAGGCCCCGCGTGAGCTCCTACAATGAGCAGTTCTTC	TRBV28	15	TRBJ2-1	NA	NA
CASSLVASRDEQFF	TGCGCCAGCAGCTTGGTGGCGTCACGGGATGAGCAGTTCTTC	TRBV5-1	14	TRBJ2-1	NA	NA
CASSVMGGEFTEAFF	TGTGCCAGCAGTGTGATGGGTGGGGAGTTCACTGAAGCTTTCTTT	TRBV2	15	TRBJ1-1	NA	NA
CASRGGGAPNELFF	TGTGCCAGTAGAGGAGGAGGAGCCCCTAATGAACTGTTTTTT	TRBV19	14	TRBJ1-4	NA	NA
CASSRSGVENTIYF	TGTGCCAGCAGCCGTAGCGGGGTGGAAAACACCATATATTTT	TRBV3-1/TRBV3-2	14	TRBJ1-3	NA	NA
CASSPPQPNTGELFF	TGTGCCAGCTCACCACCACAGCCCAACACCGGGGAGCTGTTTTTT	TRBV18	15	TRBJ2-2	NA	NA
CSVAPGNGMNTEAFF	TGCAGCGTTGCCCCAGGGAATGGAATGAACACTGAAGCTTTCTTT	TRBV29-1	15	TRBJ1-1	once	NA
CATRAGRISNYGYTF	TGTGCCACCAGGGCTGGGAGGATTTCTAACTATGGCTACACCTTC	TRBV15	15	TRBJ1-2	few	NA
CATEGGANYGYTF	TGTGCCACCGAGGGGGGGGCTAACTATGGCTACACCTTC	TRBV6-5	13	TRBJ1-2	once	NA
CASSLLGEGSTEAFF	TGTGCCAGCAGCTTATTAGGGGAGGGGAGTACTGAAGCTTTCTTT	TRBV11-2	15	TRBJ1-1	few	NA
CSVEEILPQSVMYGYTF	TGCAGCGTTGAAGAGATCCTCCCGCAGTCTGTTATGTATGGCTACACCTTC	TRBV29-1	17	TRBJ1-2	NA	NA
CASSQDYGTRTNEQFF	TGTGCCAGCAGCCAAGATTACGGGACTAGGACCAATGAGCAGTTCTTC	TRBV3-1/TRBV3-2	16	TRBJ2-1	NA	TRBD2
CASSDNRGGTEAFF	TGTGCCAGCAGTGATAACAGGGGCGGCACTGAAGCTTTCTTT	TRBV2	14	TRBJ1-1	NA	TRBD1
CASSQETGLAGVSNEQFF	TGTGCCAGCAGCCAAGAAACGGGACTAGCGGGGGTATCAAATGAGCAGTTCTTC	TRBV3-1/TRBV3-2	18	TRBJ2-1	NA	TRBD2
CASSLEGTGIGYTF	TGCGCCAGCAGCTTGGAAGGGACAGGGATTGGCTACACCTTC	TRBV5-1	14	TRBJ1-2	NA	TRBD1
CASSGTSGYEQYF	TGTGCCAGCAGCGGGACTAGCGGCTACGAGCAGTACTTC	TRBV9	13	TRBJ2-7	NA	TRBD2
CASSMNLAGVGVADTQYF	TGTGCCAGTAGTATGAATCTAGCGGGAGTAGGGGTGGCAGATACGCAGTATTTT	TRBV19	18	TRBJ2-3	NA	TRBD2
CASRRDPTYEQYF	TGTGCCAGTAGGCGGGATCCTACCTACGAGCAGTACTTC	TRBV19	13	TRBJ2-7	NA	NA
CASSLASGSSGYTF	TGTGCCAGCAGCTTAGCTTCGGGGTCCTCTGGCTACACCTTC	TRBV11-2	14	TRBJ1-2	NA	NA
CASSLVTSGPYNEQFF	TGCGCCAGCAGCTTGGTTACTAGCGGACCATACAATGAGCAGTTCTTC	TRBV5-1	16	TRBJ2-1	NA	TRBD2
CASSQTQGANEKLFF	TGTGCCAGCAGCCAGACGCAGGGGGCTAATGAAAAACTGTTTTTT	TRBV6-5	15	TRBJ1-4	NA	TRBD1
CATSRGGTYGYTF	TGTGCCACCAGCAGGGGAGGGACCTATGGCTACACCTTC	TRBV15	13	TRBJ1-2	NA	NA
CSGDSGGTDTQYF	TGCAGCGGTGATAGCGGGGGGACAGATACGCAGTATTTT	TRBV29-1	13	TRBJ2-3	NA	TRBD2
CASSYFGGGGTGELFF	TGTGCCAGCAGTTACTTTGGGGGAGGGGGCACCGGGGAGCTGTTTTTT	TRBV6-5	16	TRBJ2-2	NA	NA
CASSVVGASEKLFF	TGTGCCAGCAGCGTAGTGGGGGCGTCCGAAAAACTGTTTTTT	TRBV9	14	TRBJ1-4	NA	NA
CASSSPGLLGTEAFF	TGTGCCAGCAGTTCTCCGGGACTCCTGGGGACTGAAGCTTTCTTT	TRBV28	15	TRBJ1-1	NA	NA
CSVLQGMETQYF	TGCAGCGTTTTACAGGGTATGGAGACCCAGTACTTC	TRBV29-1	12	TRBJ2-5	few	NA
CASSLIVPRGRALNEQFF	TGTGCCAGCAGTTTAATTGTCCCCCGCGGGAGGGCTCTCAATGAGCAGTTCTTC	TRBV28	18	TRBJ2-1	NA	TRBD2
CSAGRTISAFF	TGCAGTGCTGGAAGGACAATATCAGCTTTCTTT	TRBV20-1	11	TRBJ1-1	NA	NA
CASSAGTPSQETQYF	TGCGCCAGCAGCGCAGGGACACCGTCCCAGGAGACCCAGTACTTC	TRBV5-1	15	TRBJ2-5	NA	NA
CASSFGGTTEAFF	TGTGCCAGCAGCTTTGGAGGTACCACTGAAGCTTTCTTT	TRBV7-9	13	TRBJ1-1	NA	NA
CASSTGTGSTSDTQYF	TGTGCCAGCAGCACCGGGACAGGGTCGACGTCAGATACGCAGTATTTT	TRBV9	16	TRBJ2-3	NA	TRBD1
CATGQGTNEKLFF	TGTGCCACTGGGCAGGGGACTAATGAAAAACTGTTTTTT	TRBV15	13	TRBJ1-4	NA	NA
CATSGSGNTIYF	TGTGCCACCTCAGGGTCTGGAAACACCATATATTTT	TRBV15	12	TRBJ1-3	NA	NA
CASSWGQVGTNVLTF	TGCGCCAGCAGCTGGGGACAGGTGGGGACCAACGTCCTGACTTTC	TRBV5-1	15	TRBJ2-6	few	TRBD1
CASSRRGRTGELFF	TGTGCCAGCAGTCGTAGGGGTCGGACCGGGGAGCTGTTTTTT	TRBV27	14	TRBJ2-2	NA	NA
CASRSSLRVGYGYTF	TGTGCCAGCAGGTCGTCCTTGAGGGTAGGGTATGGCTACACCTTC	TRBV2	15	TRBJ1-2	NA	NA
CASSPGEDRASRPYF	TGTGCCAGCAGCCCAGGTGAGGACAGGGCGTCCAGGCCGTACTTC	TRBV3-1/TRBV3-2	15	TRBJ2-7	NA	TRBD1
CASSLVDRRNTEAFF	TGCGCCAGCAGCTTGGTCGACAGAAGGAACACTGAAGCTTTCTTT	TRBV5-1	15	TRBJ1-1	few	NA
CASSGLTGDTEAFF	TGTGCCAGCAGCGGCCTAACAGGGGACACTGAAGCTTTCTTT	TRBV2	14	TRBJ1-1	once	TRBD1
CATRGQPNTEAFF	TGTGCCACCAGGGGACAGCCGAACACTGAAGCTTTCTTT	TRBV6-6	13	TRBJ1-1	NA	TRBD1
CASSWGFGGASYNEQFF	TGCGCCAGCAGCTGGGGATTCGGCGGGGCTTCTTACAATGAGCAGTTCTTC	TRBV5-1	17	TRBJ2-1	few	NA
CASSKPTSGTGATETQYF	TGTGCCAGCAGCAAACCAACCTCCGGGACAGGGGCTACCGAGACCCAGTACTTC	TRBV21-1	18	TRBJ2-5	NA	NA
CASSPGHTNTGELFF	TGTGCCAGCAGCCCGGGACATACGAACACCGGGGAGCTGTTTTTT	TRBV3-1/TRBV3-2	15	TRBJ2-2	NA	NA
CASSLGSTRVYGYTF	TGTGCCAGCAGCTTGGGTTCCACCCGGGTCTATGGCTACACCTTC	TRBV5-4	15	TRBJ1-2	NA	NA
CASGNQETQYF	TGTGCATCAGGGAACCAAGAGACCCAGTACTTC	TRBV6-5	11	TRBJ2-5	NA	NA
CASSEGAGPQPQHF	TGTGCCAGCAGTGAAGGTGCAGGGCCACAGCCCCAGCATTTT	TRBV6-1	14	TRBJ1-5	NA	NA
CAIRAGQGAETNEKLFF	TGTGCCATCAGGGCGGGACAGGGGGCGGAGACTAATGAAAAACTGTTTTTT	TRBV10-3	17	TRBJ1-4	NA	TRBD1